The subject of this entry is one T cell receptor beta chain. Its cognate antigen has yet to be identified. No qualities accompany the bases; no much larger clone lies one base away. The sample comes from a study of T-cell memory formation after mild COVID-19 (dated by TCRdb to about 2021). General notes on the study: TCR sequence clusters from the two donors were largely donor specific. In a couple of donors, T-cell clones that expanded and contracted after mild COVID-19 were tracked by sequencing TCRalpha and TCRbeta repertoires over time. The cohort was made up of two young adult volunteers, one female and one male, who were previously healthy. Paper-wide results and their limitations: Clones contracting from day 15 to 85 had balanced CD4/CD8 phenotypes, while a second wave expanding from day 15 to 37 was biased towards CD4+. Some responding clones were found in pre-infection memory, which suggests that pre-existing cross-reactive memory T cells took part in the SARS-CoV-2 response. Contracting CD4+ clones were found mainly in CM and EM memory subsets, while CD8+ clones were enriched in EMRA. The study covered only a couple of mild cases, and larger cohorts including severe cases with pre-infection samples were considered necessary. The second-wave clones that peaked on day 37 were not confirmed to be SARS-CoV-2 specific.

Ficoll-Paque density gradient centrifugation was the method used to isolate PBMCs. The data were produced on an Illumina NovaSeq 6000. cDNA libraries for TCRalpha and TCRbeta were prepared by 5'RACE using constant-segment primers, with sample barcodes and unique molecular identifiers added. Trizol reagent was used to extract RNA from every sample. Library amplification was performed in two PCR steps, and a second sample barcode and Illumina TruSeq adapters were introduced in the second step. Sequencing of the libraries was done on an Illumina NovaSeq, producing 2 x 150 bp paired-end reads. As for the authors' bioinformatics: Demultiplexing of reads and collapsing into UMI-guided consensus sequences were performed with migec v1.2.7. Using mixcr v2.1.11, the UMI consensuses were aligned to TRA and TRB V and J templates and assembled into clonotypes. A clonotype was counted as expanded or contracted only if both edgeR and NoisET called the change significant, with noise models trained on biological replicates. For edgeR calls, a false discovery rate-adjusted p below 0.01 and a log2 fold-change threshold of 1 were applied. As an exploratory analysis of dynamics, max-normalized trajectories of the 1000 most abundant clonotypes were examined with PCA combined with hierarchical clustering. Separately sequenced CD4+ and CD8+ repertoires were used to assign a CD4 or CD8 phenotype to each responding clone. TCRdb trimmed public reads at Q25 via fastp, called clones via MiXCR and kept in-frame beta chains. Identical CDR3 protein sequences are pooled into one entry, listed with their most common genes and DNA. What appears here as the V and J calls and clone size reflects TCRdb's work, not the paper's. The sample table contains over 300,000 distinct CDR3 sequences; only one count was recorded for 20% to 25% of them. The ten largest clonotypes hold around 23% of the sample.

For CDR1 and CDR2, the germline V gene lists KGHDR and SFDVKD. The CDR3 contains 14 residues, cysteine and phenylalanine counted. The kept DNA is CDR3 alone, 42 bases in frame from the first base. The germline ends are 13 bases apart after V is trimmed by 4 bases and J by 5 bases. The clonotype was recovered from a man aged 18 to 29 who had mild COVID-19 (a few samples of this study predate the infection). The sample titles of this study are shuffled in the database, so cell type and time point are left out; the donor was told from shared clones. The chain uses TRBV24-1 and TRBJ2-5; no D segment can be confidently identified. The sample taken for sequencing was PBMCs or a T cell subset sorted from them (not recorded which). The DNA sequence is TGTGCCACCAGTGACCCAAGGGCGACGGAGACCCAGTACTTC. It encodes CATSDPRATETQYF.